The 15 T cell receptor beta chains below were found in one sample sequenced in a study of early T cells in non-severe SARS-CoV-2 infection. TCRdb ran MiXCR on the 5' RACE reads and lists one entry per CDR3 protein. The sample has 57,000 or so distinct CDR3 sequences; 10% to 15% are singletons. Sequencing used whole blood. Source of these receptors: an adult who was a healthcare worker with PCR-confirmed SARS-CoV-2 infection or an uninfected control (not recorded which).

The chain joins TRBV2 to TRBJ1-1; tentative D call: TRBD1 (5 bases). V lost 7 bases to trimming and J lost 6 bases, with 9 bases between them. There are 11 residues in the CDR3. CDR1 SNHLY and CDR2 FYNNEI come from the germline V gene. The CDR3 is CASTGYAEAFF. The DNA for the CDR3 is TGTGCCAGCACAGGGTATGCTGAAGCTTTCTTT.

This clonotype was detected a few times. V usage is TRBV27 and J usage is TRBJ2-1, with D tentatively TRBD1 (5 bases). V lost 0 bases and J lost 4, with 13 bases in between. The CDR3 runs 16 residues. Germline V gives CDR1 MNHEY, CDR2 SMNVEV (reference sequence). CDR3 bases: TGTGCCAGCAGTTTATCACCAGGGCAACCGTACAATGAGCAGTTCTTC. Protein sequence: CASSLSPGQPYNEQFF.

The J gene is TRBJ1-6, the V gene TRBV6-6; the D gene is possibly TRBD1 (6 bases). CDR3 length equals 16 residues. Trimming removed 0 bases from V and 8 bases from J, with 14 bases in between. Germline V CDR1 and CDR2: MNHNY, SVGAGI (reference sequence). The CDR3 loop reads CASSYSPKGGHSPLHF. CDR3 sequence (DNA): TGTGCCAGCAGTTACTCTCCGAAAGGGGGGCATTCACCCCTCCACTTT.

The chain has TRBV18 and TRBJ1-2, with TRBD1 matching 9 bases. V gave up 3 bases and J gave up 2 bases; unmatched junction bases: 4. The CDR3 has 15 amino acids. In germline, CDR1 is KGHSH, CDR2 LQKENI. The CDR3 coding sequence is TGTGCCAGCTCACCGGGACAGGGCGTCAACTATGGCTACACCTTC. It translates to CASSPGQGVNYGYTF.

This clonotype turned up a few times. The CDR3 nucleotides read TGTGCCAGCAGCCCAGGGACTATCGGTCACGAGCAGTACTTC. Translating gives CASSPGTIGHEQYF. The V and J genes are TRBV7-8 and TRBJ2-7; 7 bases map to TRBD2. Germline loops: CDR1 SGHVS, CDR2 FQNEAQ. This CDR3 contains 14 residues. The junction had 9 bases not matched to a gene; V was cut back by 5 bases and J by 5 bases.

The sample holds many counts of this clonotype. The V and J genes are TRBV2 and TRBJ2-1; TRBD2 agrees at 14 bases. The J segment lost 7 bases and the V segment lost 6 bases, leaving 11 bases of the junction unmatched. There are 17 residues in the CDR3. CDR1 and CDR2 (germline): SNHLY, FYNNEI. The CDR3 region has the DNA TGTGCCAGCAGGACCGGGACTAGCGGGAGTGCGGGAAATGAGCAGTTCTTC. Residues: CASRTGTSGSAGNEQFF.

This clonotype has just a few counts. The chain carries TRBV20-1 and TRBJ1-5; 7 nucleotides match TRBD1. Germline V gene lookup returns CDR1 DFQATT and CDR2 SNEGSKA (reference sequence). The CDR3 is 13 amino acids. The ends lost 4 bases at V and 2 bases at J; junction bases unmatched: 2. The DNA for the CDR3 is TGCAGTGCTACTACAGGGGGCAATCAGCCCCAGCATTTT. It yields the protein CSATTGGNQPQHF.

This clonotype was seen repeatedly, ten times or more. The genes are TRBV20-1 and TRBJ2-5; tentative D call: TRBD2 (5 bases). Germline CDR1 is DFQATT and CDR2 is SNEGSKA (reference sequence). V lost 3 bases and J lost 7, with 15 bases in between. The CDR3 has 13 residues. The CDR3 nucleotides are TGCAGTGCTAGGCTAGGGAGTATAGGGACCCAGTACTTC. It is translated as CSARLGSIGTQYF.

This clonotype was detected a few times. The chain joins TRBV18 to TRBJ1-1; 8 bases agree with TRBD1. The CDR3 is 14 amino acids. The V and J ends lost 3 bases and 3 bases, in that order; junction bases with no gene match: 3. Germline V CDR1 and CDR2: KGHSH, LQKENI. The CDR3 sequence: CASSPMGQDTEAFF. The CDR3 bases are TGTGCCAGCTCACCTATGGGACAGGACACTGAAGCTTTCTTT.

The chain recombines TRBV12-3 or TRBV12-4 with TRBJ2-1; 7 bases match TRBD2. The CDR3 is 14 amino acids. V shed 5 bases, J shed 1 base, and the junction held 2 bases outside the gene matches. The CDR3 DNA follows: TGTGCCAGCAGTCATAGCGGGTCCTACAATGAGCAGTTCTTC. The encoded protein is CASSHSGSYNEQFF.

The genes are TRBV12-3 or TRBV12-4 and TRBJ2-5, with 11 bases lining up with TRBD2. There are 16 residues in the CDR3. V was pared by 1 base and J by 5 bases, with 6 bases of the junction left unmatched. The CDR3: CASSLVAGGITETQYF. The CDR3 DNA reads as TGTGCCAGCAGTTTAGTAGCGGGGGGGATAACGGAGACCCAGTACTTC.

This clonotype was seen ten or more times. The chain uses TRBV12-3 or TRBV12-4 and TRBJ1-4; D uncertain. This CDR3 is 14 amino acids long. Trimming removed 6 bases at V and 3 bases at J, with 11 bases between. DNA of the CDR3: TGTGCCAGCAGCCCCGAGGCAGCTAATGAAAAACTGTTTTTT. Its protein is CASSPEAANEKLFF.

This clonotype appeared a few times. The V and J genes are TRBV12-3 or TRBV12-4 and TRBJ2-1; D unclear. Trimming cost V 5 bases and J 7 bases, with 9 bases left between them. This CDR3 has 12 residues. For the CDR3, the DNA is TGTGCCAGCAGTCCAATCGGAAATGAGCAGTTCTTC. It encodes CASSPIGNEQFF.

V usage is TRBV27 and J usage is TRBJ2-5; TRBD1 matches at 9 bases. V trimming: 4 bases; J trimming: 4 bases; junction bases outside the gene matches: 13. This CDR3 has 17 amino acids. Germline V gene data show CDR1 as MNHEY and CDR2 as SMNVEV (reference sequence). The CDR3 DNA sequence: TGTGCCAGCAGTTCCGCCGAGAAGACAGGGGGAAGAGAGACCCAGTACTTC. Translated: CASSSAEKTGGRETQYF.

This clonotype was recorded at least ten times. CDR3 nucleotide sequence: TGTGCCAGCAGCGTAGGGGCGGCTCCATGGGAGCAGTACTTC. This codes for CASSVGAAPWEQYF. This chain joins TRBV9 and TRBJ2-7; D remains ambiguous. Germline CDR1 and CDR2: SGDLS and YYNGEE. V lost 0 bases and J 7 bases, leaving 14 bases between the germline ends. This CDR3 has 14 residues.